Following are 23 T cell receptor beta chains from one sample sequenced in a study of CD8 T cells in ankylosing spondylitis. TCRdb analysed the 5' RACE reads with MiXCR anew, one entry per CDR3 protein. The sample has around 250,000 distinct CDR3 sequences; about 10% are singletons. The specimen was blood, either unsorted or a sorted T cell fraction (not recorded which). The receptors stem from a male donor with ankylosing spondylitis or in good health (not recorded which).

This clonotype came up many times. The CDR3 nucleotides are TGTGCCATCAGTACGGGACAGAGCTCCTACGAGCAGTACTTC. The encoded protein is CAISTGQSSYEQYF. The rearrangement uses TRBV10-3 and TRBJ2-7, with 7 bases that match TRBD1. The CDR3 extends over 14 amino acids. The V and J ends lost 5 bases and 0 bases, in that order; junction bases with no gene match: 4. Germline CDR1 reads ENHRY; CDR2 reads SYGVKD.

This clonotype occurred a few times. The chain employs TRBV14 and TRBJ2-1; D call uncertain. The CDR3 length is 12 residues. Germline-derived CDR1 and CDR2 are SGHDN and FVKESK. Deletions cut 4 bases from V and 8 bases from J, with 9 bases between. As DNA, the CDR3 is TGTGCCAGCAGCCTTCTGGGTTATGAGCAGTTCTTC. Protein: CASSLLGYEQFF.

There are a few counts of this clonotype. The rearrangement joins TRBV5-4 to TRBJ2-1; no definite D call. The ends were cut back, 4 bases at V and 0 bases at J, with 11 bases in the middle. The CDR3 is 15 amino acids. Germline V CDR1 and CDR2: SGHNT, YYREEE (reference sequence). The CDR3 loop is CASSVAASSYNEQFF. CDR3 DNA sequence: TGTGCCAGCAGCGTGGCGGCCAGCTCCTACAATGAGCAGTTCTTC.

This clonotype was recorded at least ten times. The chain links TRBV27 to TRBJ1-3, with 7 bases fitting TRBD1. There are 18 residues in the CDR3. With V trimmed by 5 bases and J by 3 bases, 16 bases remained unmatched. Germline lookup yields CDR1 MNHEY and CDR2 SMNVEV (reference sequence). In DNA form, the CDR3 reads TGTGCCAGCAGTGTATTCGGGACAGTTGATAAACTTGGAAACACCATATATTTT. Its translation: CASSVFGTVDKLGNTIYF.

This chain connects TRBV2 to TRBJ2-7; D gene ambiguous. Trimming pared 7 bases from V and 0 bases from J, leaving 10 bases between. Germline V CDR1 and CDR2: SNHLY, FYNNEI. This CDR3 is built from 13 residues. The CDR3 nucleotides are TGTGCCAGCAATTACGCGAACTCCTACGAGCAGTACTTC. Protein sequence: CASNYANSYEQYF.

This clonotype was counted many times. The rearrangement links TRBV5-6 to TRBJ2-7; D may be TRBD2 (5 bases). This CDR3 has 14 residues. Germline values: CDR1 SGHDT, CDR2 YYEEEE. With 2 bases removed from V and 2 bases from J, the gap between germline ends came to 11 bases. The CDR3, as DNA: TGTGCCAGCAGCTTTTTAGGGAGTCCCTACGAGCAGTACTTC. The encoded protein is CASSFLGSPYEQYF.

This clonotype was detected many times. The gene calls are TRBV7-9 and TRBJ2-3, with D possibly matching TRBD1 (6 bases). The CDR3 extends over 17 amino acids. The germline V and J ends were trimmed by 2 bases and 0 bases, with 15 bases remaining between them. Per germline, CDR1 SEHNR and CDR2 FQNEAQ (reference sequence). CDR3 DNA: TGTGCCAGCAGCTTAATCGACGGGACACCCAGCACAGATACGCAGTATTTT. Protein sequence: CASSLIDGTPSTDTQYF. The full variable domain, completed using reference TRBV7-9 and TRBJ2-3, is DTGVSQNPRHKITKRGQNVTFRCDPISEHNRLYWYRQTLGQGPEFLTYFQNEAQLEKSRLLSDRFSAERPKGSFSTLEIQRTEQGDSAMYLCASSLIDGTPSTDTQYFGPGTRLTVL.

CDR3 bases: TGTGCCAGCACCCCGACCGCTGACCTCACAGATACGCAGTATTTT. Protein product: CASTPTADLTDTQYF. The V gene is TRBV6-1, the J gene TRBJ2-3; D not resolved. Germline assignment: CDR1 MNHNS and CDR2 SASEGT. V was pared by 7 bases and J by 2 bases, with 16 bases between. The CDR3 has 15 residues.

The sample holds many counts of this clonotype. The rearrangement links TRBV10-3 to TRBJ2-7; 10 bases are shared with TRBD2. Per the germline V gene, CDR1 is ENHRY and CDR2 is SYGVKD. V lost 3 bases and J lost 5; bases outside the gene matches: 13. The CDR3 is 17 residues long. This CDR3 is CAISDPVRSSGRDEQYF. The CDR3 bases are TGTGCCATCAGTGACCCAGTCCGATCTAGCGGGAGAGACGAGCAGTACTTC.

For the CDR3, the DNA is TGCGCCAGCAGCTTGTTGTGGGGCGTTAACGAGCAGTACTTC. This encodes CASSLLWGVNEQYF. V and J are TRBV5-1 and TRBJ2-7, with D possibly matching TRBD1 (5 bases). Germline V gene sequence: CDR1 SGHRS, CDR2 YFSETQ. This CDR3 comprises 14 residues. V lost 1 base and J 5 bases, leaving 13 bases between the germline ends.

This clonotype appeared many times. This chain uses TRBV20-1 with TRBJ1-2; TRBD1 matches at 7 bases. V lost 1 base, J lost 4 bases, and 15 bases stayed unmatched. The CDR3 sequence is 17 residues long. Germline loops: CDR1 DFQATT, CDR2 SNEGSKA (reference sequence). CDR3 residues: CSARVRGLTGIVYGYTF. CDR3 sequence (DNA): TGCAGTGCTAGAGTCCGGGGGTTGACAGGGATCGTCTATGGCTACACCTTC.

This clonotype was observed at least ten times. V is TRBV12-3 or TRBV12-4 and J is TRBJ2-7; TRBD1 matches 7 bases. The CDR3 spans 21 residues. J was trimmed by 7 bases and V by 1 base; bases with no gene match: 28. DNA of the CDR3: TGTGCCAGCAGTTTAGTGTTCCCTAGGCACACAGGGGAACCATCCTGGGGTGAGCAGTACTTC. As protein: CASSLVFPRHTGEPSWGEQYF.

This clonotype came up many times. This chain uses TRBV9 with TRBJ1-1; D gene uncertain. CDR1 is SGDLS, CDR2 YYNGEE, per germline. Trimming cost V 3 bases and J 0 bases, with 12 bases left between them. The CDR3 extends over 15 amino acids. CDR3 region: CASSEEMGMNTEAFF. CDR3 sequence (DNA): TGTGCCAGCAGCGAGGAAATGGGAATGAACACTGAAGCTTTCTTT.

This clonotype turned up a few times. This chain links TRBV7-6 with TRBJ2-7; D could derive from TRBD1 or TRBD2 (5 bases each). V shed 0 bases and J shed 3 bases, with 9 bases lying between them. From germline, CDR1 is SGHVS and CDR2 FNYEAQ. The CDR3 loop spans 14 amino acids. The CDR3 loop is CASSLAVGGYEQYF. The CDR3 DNA is TGTGCCAGCAGCTTAGCCGTTGGGGGCTACGAGCAGTACTTC.

This clonotype was observed at least ten times. The chain links TRBV3-1 to TRBJ1-6; 7 bases fit TRBD1. The CDR3 is 15 amino acids. Germline-derived CDR1 and CDR2 are LGHDT and YNNKEL (reference sequence). V lost 3 bases, J lost 15 bases, and 14 bases stayed unmatched. This chain's CDR3 is CASSHETGRNSDLHF. The CDR3 bases are TGTGCCAGCAGCCACGAGACAGGGAGGAATTCAGACCTCCACTTT.

The sample holds one count of this clonotype. V and J are TRBV5-1 and TRBJ2-3, with 7 bases that match TRBD2. The CDR3 runs to 15 residues. The J segment lost 3 bases and the V segment lost 6 bases, leaving 10 bases of the junction unmatched. Germline lookup yields CDR1 SGHRS and CDR2 YFSETQ. CDR3 bases: TGCGCCAGCAACTTAGGAGGGAGGGCAACAGATACGCAGTATTTT. This translates into CASNLGGRATDTQYF.

This clonotype was observed at least ten times. V usage is TRBV9 and J usage is TRBJ1-6, with 7 positions matching TRBD1. This CDR3 spans 14 amino acids. J lost 7 bases, V lost 3 bases, and 4 bases had no gene match. Germline V gene sequence: CDR1 SGDLS, CDR2 YYNGEE. CDR3 amino acids: CASSAGQQNSPLHF. CDR3 nucleotides: TGTGCCAGCAGCGCGGGACAGCAAAATTCACCCCTCCACTTT.

This clonotype was seen ten or more times. The chain recombines TRBV5-5 with TRBJ2-5; D is undetermined. The CDR3 spans 12 residues. V dropped 0 bases and J dropped 1 base, with 1 base sitting between them. Germline lookup yields CDR1 SGHKS and CDR2 YYEKEE (reference sequence). CDR3 coding DNA: TGTGCCAGCAGCTTGGCCCAAGAGACCCAGTACTTC. Its protein product is CASSLAQETQYF.

This clonotype was recorded at least ten times. The rearrangement uses TRBV20-1 and TRBJ2-3, with 9 bases aligning to TRBD1. Trimming removed 6 bases from V and 7 bases from J; junction bases left unmatched: 8. Germline values: CDR1 DFQATT, CDR2 SNEGSKA (reference sequence). The length of the CDR3 is 13 residues. CDR3 amino acids: CSASGQGTNTQYF. For the CDR3, the DNA is TGCAGTGCCTCGGGACAGGGTACGAATACGCAGTATTTT.

This sequence joins TRBV5-1 and TRBJ2-2; TRBD2 matches 9 bases. The CDR3 totals 17 residues. CDR1 is SGHRS and CDR2 is YFSETQ in the germline V gene. V gave up 1 base and J gave up 5 bases; unmatched junction bases: 9. In DNA form, the CDR3 reads TGCGCCAGCAGCTTGTTTCCTAGCGGGGAAACGACCGGGGAGCTGTTTTTT. Its protein is CASSLFPSGETTGELFF. The entire variable domain, with the rest obtained from reference TRBV5-1 and TRBJ2-2, is as follows: KAGVTQTPRYLIKTRGQQVTLSCSPISGHRSVSWYQQTPGQGLQFLFEYFSETQRNKGNFPGRFSGRQFSNSRSEMNVSTLELGDSALYLCASSLFPSGETTGELFFGEGSRLTVL.

The table lists this clonotype with many counts. For the CDR3, the DNA is TGCGCCAGCAGCTTTGGGCTAGAGCCTCAAGAGACCCAGTACTTC. This translates into CASSFGLEPQETQYF. This chain connects TRBV5-1 to TRBJ2-5; D remains ambiguous. The germline V gene encodes CDR1 SGHRS and CDR2 YFSETQ. Trimming removed 2 bases at V and 2 bases at J, with 13 bases between. The length of the CDR3 is 15 residues.

There are many counts of this clonotype. The J gene is TRBJ2-7, the V gene TRBV10-2; D is unclear. The CDR3 covers 15 residues. Germline CDR1 WSHSY, CDR2 SAAADI. Trimming cost V 0 bases and J 7 bases, with 16 bases left between them. This chain's CDR3 is CASSESTSTTEEQYF. The CDR3 DNA follows: TGCGCCAGCAGTGAGTCGACTTCGACGACTGAAGAGCAGTACTTC.

This clonotype has only a few counts. The gene calls are TRBV7-8 and TRBJ2-1; D possibly corresponds to TRBD2 (5 bases). Germline CDR1 reads SGHVS; CDR2 reads FQNEAQ. V was shortened by 5 bases and J by 6 bases, with 20 bases between the two germline ends. The CDR3 extends over 16 amino acids. The CDR3 nucleotides are TGTGCCAGCAGCCGTGGTAGCGAGACTCTACGCAATGAGCAGTTCTTC. Translated: CASSRGSETLRNEQFF.